This is a list of T cell receptor beta chains from one sample in a study of T-cell memory formation after mild COVID-19. TCRdb fed the 5' RACE reads into MiXCR, producing one record per CDR3 protein. The repertoire holds 450,000 or so distinct CDR3 sequences, with approximately 23% as singletons. Sequenced: PBMCs or a T cell subset sorted from them (not recorded which). These receptors originate from an adult woman who had mild COVID-19 (a few samples of this study predate the infection). Cell type and time point are not known. CDR3s include the opening cysteine and the closing phenylalanine or tryptophan. The order of the fields is J gene, V gene, D gene, clone size, CDR3 protein, CDR3 DNA. The D gene is left open where the match is weak. Clone sizes are given selectively: once, few, many, or a class where the clone is expanded.

j_call: TRBJ1-2
v_call: TRBV4-2
d_call: -
clone_size: -
cdr3_aa: CASSVVRGDSGYTF
cdr3_nt: TGTGCCAGCAGTGTTGTCAGGGGCGATTCTGGCTACACCTTC

j_call: TRBJ2-3
v_call: TRBV5-6
d_call: TRBD2
clone_size: -
cdr3_aa: CASSLVVGGGDADTQYF
cdr3_nt: TGTGCCAGCAGCTTGGTAGTTGGCGGGGGGGACGCAGATACGCAGTATTTT

j_call: TRBJ1-3
v_call: TRBV12-3/TRBV12-4
d_call: -
clone_size: many
cdr3_aa: CASSRAVSSGNTIYF
cdr3_nt: TGTGCCAGCAGCCGCGCGGTGAGCTCTGGAAACACCATATATTTT

j_call: TRBJ2-1
v_call: TRBV6-2/TRBV6-3
d_call: TRBD2
clone_size: few
cdr3_aa: CASSSRGLEVNEQFF
cdr3_nt: TGTGCCAGCAGTTCAAGGGGACTAGAGGTCAATGAGCAGTTCTTC

j_call: TRBJ2-1
v_call: TRBV9
d_call: -
clone_size: few
cdr3_aa: CASSVDGTYNEQFF
cdr3_nt: TGTGCCAGCAGCGTAGACGGAACCTACAATGAGCAGTTCTTC

j_call: TRBJ2-7
v_call: TRBV11-2
d_call: TRBD2
clone_size: -
cdr3_aa: CASSFGTSGAYEQYF
cdr3_nt: TGTGCCAGCAGCTTCGGGACTAGCGGGGCGTACGAGCAGTACTTC

j_call: TRBJ2-7
v_call: TRBV7-9
d_call: -
clone_size: few
cdr3_aa: CASSTGSNEQYF
cdr3_nt: TGTGCCAGCAGCACGGGGAGTAACGAGCAGTACTTC

j_call: TRBJ1-1
v_call: TRBV5-1
d_call: -
clone_size: few
cdr3_aa: CASSLGDGNTEAFF
cdr3_nt: TGCGCCAGCAGCTTGGGGGACGGGAACACTGAAGCTTTCTTT

j_call: TRBJ2-2
v_call: TRBV5-4
d_call: -
clone_size: -
cdr3_aa: CASRAVSGELFF
cdr3_nt: TGTGCCAGCAGAGCGGTGTCCGGGGAGCTGTTTTTT

j_call: TRBJ2-7
v_call: TRBV6-2/TRBV6-3
d_call: -
clone_size: -
cdr3_aa: CASSFNRDTGPYEQYF
cdr3_nt: TGTGCCAGCAGCTTTAACCGGGACACCGGTCCCTACGAGCAGTACTTC

j_call: TRBJ1-3
v_call: TRBV24-1
d_call: -
clone_size: -
cdr3_aa: CATSDPRTAGNTIYF
cdr3_nt: TGTGCCACCAGTGATCCCCGGACAGCAGGAAACACCATATATTTT

j_call: TRBJ2-2
v_call: TRBV7-9
d_call: -
clone_size: -
cdr3_aa: CASSFVTNTGELFF
cdr3_nt: TGTGCCAGCAGCTTTGTTACGAACACCGGGGAGCTGTTTTTT

j_call: TRBJ2-7
v_call: TRBV4-1
d_call: TRBD1
clone_size: -
cdr3_aa: CASSQGPGQLREQYF
cdr3_nt: TGCGCCAGCAGCCAAGGACCGGGACAGTTACGCGAGCAGTACTTC

j_call: TRBJ2-5
v_call: TRBV20-1
d_call: -
clone_size: -
cdr3_aa: CSARPPRTSGQETQYF
cdr3_nt: TGCAGTGCTCGCCCCCCTAGGACCTCAGGACAAGAGACCCAGTACTTC

j_call: TRBJ1-3
v_call: TRBV12-3/TRBV12-4
d_call: -
clone_size: -
cdr3_aa: CASLSSGNTIYF
cdr3_nt: TGTGCCAGCTTAAGCTCTGGAAACACCATATATTTT

j_call: TRBJ2-1
v_call: TRBV6-6
d_call: -
clone_size: -
cdr3_aa: CASSYSSPSSNEQFF
cdr3_nt: TGTGCCAGCAGTTACTCGAGCCCCTCGTCGAATGAGCAGTTCTTC

j_call: TRBJ2-7
v_call: TRBV3-1
d_call: TRBD2
clone_size: -
cdr3_aa: CASSQILAVHEQYF
cdr3_nt: TGTGCCAGCAGCCAAATACTAGCGGTCCACGAGCAGTACTTC

j_call: TRBJ2-7
v_call: TRBV3-1
d_call: -
clone_size: -
cdr3_aa: CASSPAGATPHEQYF
cdr3_nt: TGTGCCAGCAGCCCTGCTGGGGCCACCCCCCACGAGCAGTACTTC

j_call: TRBJ2-3
v_call: TRBV4-2
d_call: TRBD2
clone_size: -
cdr3_aa: CASSQDFQREGTDTQYF
cdr3_nt: TGTGCCAGCAGCCAAGATTTCCAGCGGGAAGGCACAGATACGCAGTATTTT

j_call: TRBJ2-3
v_call: TRBV27
d_call: -
clone_size: few
cdr3_aa: CASSFWDTITDTQYF
cdr3_nt: TGTGCCAGCAGTTTTTGGGACACCATCACAGATACGCAGTATTTT

j_call: TRBJ2-3
v_call: TRBV7-2
d_call: TRBD2
clone_size: few
cdr3_aa: CASSAGTSGRAQYF
cdr3_nt: TGTGCCAGCAGCGCCGGGACTAGCGGGAGGGCGCAGTATTTT

j_call: TRBJ2-2
v_call: TRBV29-1
d_call: TRBD2
clone_size: few
cdr3_aa: CSVEGTRKNTGELFF
cdr3_nt: TGCAGCGTTGAAGGGACTAGGAAGAACACCGGGGAGCTGTTTTTT

j_call: TRBJ1-2
v_call: TRBV12-3/TRBV12-4
d_call: -
clone_size: few
cdr3_aa: CASRITTEFYGYTF
cdr3_nt: TGTGCCAGCAGAATAACGACAGAATTCTATGGCTACACCTTC

j_call: TRBJ2-7
v_call: TRBV6-5
d_call: -
clone_size: -
cdr3_aa: CASSYRVGHEQYF
cdr3_nt: TGTGCCAGCAGCTACAGGGTCGGACACGAGCAGTACTTC

j_call: TRBJ2-5
v_call: TRBV20-1
d_call: -
clone_size: -
cdr3_aa: CSARGLDQETQYF
cdr3_nt: TGCAGTGCTAGAGGACTAGACCAAGAGACCCAGTACTTC

j_call: TRBJ2-2
v_call: TRBV7-9
d_call: -
clone_size: few
cdr3_aa: CASRRDSVGELFF
cdr3_nt: TGTGCCAGCAGACGAGACAGCGTCGGGGAGCTGTTTTTT

j_call: TRBJ2-3
v_call: TRBV3-1
d_call: -
clone_size: -
cdr3_aa: CASSQVFDTQYF
cdr3_nt: TGTGCCAGCAGCCAGGTGTTTGATACGCAGTATTTT